This TCR beta chain was identified during a study of T cell responses to AZD1222 COVID-19 vaccine. The CDR3 is 14 amino acids. Germline lookup yields CDR1 SGHVS and CDR2 FNYEAQ. The V segment lost 1 base and the J segment 4 bases; nucleotides outside the gene matches: 2. Study-level points and caveats: Repertoires in all cases were sampled only once the peak T cell response had passed. Mostly white British, mostly female donors; authors suggested clonal diversity may be underestimated.

As to this clone: The antigen is unknown.

TCRdb's copy holds only in-frame clones and misses some; the assay was immunoSEQ multiplex PCR. The data hold 70,000 or so clones, with about 88% observed a single time. This receptor was obtained from an adult in good health. The chain carries TRBV7-6 and TRBJ2-5; 8 nucleotides match TRBD2. The material was peripheral blood, obtained on day 0 of AZD1222 vaccination. The CDR3 sequence: CASSLGTSRETQYF. CDR3 DNA sequence: TGTGCCAGCAGCTTAGGGACTAGCAGAGAGACCCAGTACTTC.